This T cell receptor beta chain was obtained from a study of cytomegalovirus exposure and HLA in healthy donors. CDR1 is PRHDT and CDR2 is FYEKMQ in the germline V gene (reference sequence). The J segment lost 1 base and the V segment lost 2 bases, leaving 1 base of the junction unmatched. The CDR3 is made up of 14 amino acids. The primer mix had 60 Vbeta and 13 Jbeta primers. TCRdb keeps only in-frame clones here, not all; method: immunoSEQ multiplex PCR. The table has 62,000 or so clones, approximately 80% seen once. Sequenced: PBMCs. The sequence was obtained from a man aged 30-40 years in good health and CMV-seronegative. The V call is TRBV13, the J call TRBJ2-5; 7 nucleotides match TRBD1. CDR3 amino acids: CASSLRDSQETQYF. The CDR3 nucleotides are TGTGCCAGCAGCTTAAGGGACAGCCAAGAGACCCAGTACTTC.